These T cell receptor beta chains were read from a single sample in a study of blood T cell repertoires in COVID-19. Clones were read by immunoSEQ multiplex PCR, and TCRdb kept only the in-frame ones, dropping some. Among approximately 300,000 clones, around four fifths were seen once, and the ten largest hold roughly 1.1%. Material: peripheral blood. Receptors originate from a woman between 45 and 65 years old with acute or convalescent COVID-19. Both conserved end residues are part of each CDR3. D genes are given only for firm matches. Expanded clones get a size class; other rows say once, few or many, or leave the size out.

v_call	j_call	clone_size	d_call	cdr3_aa	cdr3_nt
TRBV24-1	TRBJ1-6	once	-	CATSLGGGSPLHF	TGTGCCACCAGTTTGGGGGGGGGTTCACCCCTCCACTTT
TRBV6-5	TRBJ2-7	-	-	CASTLEVTGVGEQYF	TGTGCCAGCACGCTAGAGGTGACGGGAGTGGGGGAGCAGTACTTC
TRBV27	TRBJ1-1	-	TRBD1	CASSLTGGMMRTEAFF	TGTGCCAGCAGTTTGACAGGGGGCATGATGAGAACTGAAGCTTTCTTT
TRBV7-2	TRBJ1-2	-	TRBD1	CASSQDRDYGYTF	TGTGCCAGCAGCCAAGACAGGGACTATGGCTACACCTTC
TRBV7-8	TRBJ2-1	-	-	CASSPVRGGYNEQFF	TGTGCCAGCAGCCCTGTCAGGGGCGGCTACAATGAGCAGTTCTTC
TRBV5-6	TRBJ1-1	-	-	CASSLYGRVNTEAFF	TGTGCCAGCAGCTTGTACGGGAGGGTGAACACTGAAGCTTTCTTT
TRBV6-2/TRBV6-3	TRBJ1-1	-	-	CASSYSRAGLMNTEAFF	TGTGCCAGCAGTTACTCTCGGGCAGGGCTGATGAACACTGAAGCTTTCTTT
TRBV20-1	TRBJ2-7	-	-	CSASKGGKVYEQYF	TGCAGTGCTAGTAAAGGCGGGAAAGTCTACGAGCAGTACTTC
TRBV19	TRBJ1-4	-	-	CATSTGSTNEKLFF	TGTGCCACCTCAACAGGGTCAACTAATGAAAAACTGTTTTTT
TRBV18	TRBJ1-2	-	-	CASSLRGGNGYTF	TGTGCCAGTTCCCTACGTGGAGGAAACGGCTACACCTTC
TRBV7-9	TRBJ2-1	-	TRBD2	CASSGQEVAGGRREQFF	TGTGCCAGCAGCGGCCAGGAGGTTGCGGGAGGTCGACGTGAGCAGTTCTTC
TRBV5-8	TRBJ1-4	-	-	CASSVGTNFNEKLFF	TGTGCCAGCAGCGTCGGGACAAACTTTAATGAAAAACTGTTTTTT
TRBV7-9	TRBJ2-1	-	TRBD2	CASSSPTSGRYGEQFF	TGTGCCAGCAGCTCCCCGACTAGCGGGCGATACGGTGAGCAGTTCTTC
TRBV4-2	TRBJ2-7	-	-	CASSQRLGSNEQYF	TGTGCCAGCAGCCAAAGATTGGGGAGCAACGAGCAGTACTTC
TRBV15	TRBJ2-5	-	TRBD2	CATSRELAGGEETQYF	TGTGCCACCAGCAGAGAGCTAGCGGGGGGAGAAGAGACCCAGTACTTC
TRBV30	TRBJ1-3	-	-	CAWSVQGGNTIYF	TGTGCCTGGAGTGTACAGGGTGGAAACACCATATATTTT
TRBV7-2	TRBJ1-2	few	-	CASSSHQNYGYTF	TGTGCCAGCAGCTCCCACCAGAACTATGGCTACACCTTC
TRBV5-6	TRBJ1-2	-	-	CASSLQGTYGYTF	TGTGCCAGCAGCTTGCAGGGTACCTATGGCTACACCTTC
TRBV24-1	TRBJ1-1	-	-	CATSDNGDFSPDEAFF	TGTGCCACCAGTGATAACGGGGATTTCTCCCCAGATGAAGCTTTCTTT
TRBV20-1	TRBJ1-4	-	-	CSASLQGRVGIKLFF	TGCAGTGCTAGTCTACAAGGGCGGGTAGGTATAAAACTGTTTTTT
TRBV7-2	TRBJ1-2	-	-	CASSTARPHRDSGYTF	TGTGCCAGCAGCACCGCCCGTCCTCACAGGGATTCTGGCTACACCTTC
TRBV24-1	TRBJ1-1	few	-	CATNNTENTEAFF	TGTGCCACCAACAATACAGAGAACACTGAAGCTTTCTTT
TRBV27	TRBJ1-4	-	-	CASSPRAGPEKLFF	TGTGCCAGCAGTCCCCGGGCAGGGCCTGAAAAACTGTTTTTT
TRBV30	TRBJ1-2	-	TRBD1	CAWQTGGGYGYTF	TGTGCCTGGCAAACAGGGGGTGGATATGGCTACACCTTC
TRBV10-3	TRBJ1-3	-	TRBD1	CAISEGMTGAGNTIYF	TGTGCCATCAGTGAGGGAATGACAGGGGCAGGAAACACCATATATTTT
TRBV4-1	TRBJ1-1	-	-	CASSQDRRLNTEAFF	TGCGCCAGCAGCCAAGATAGGAGATTGAACACTGAAGCTTTCTTT
TRBV9	TRBJ1-6	-	-	CASSVGGGVSPLHF	TGTGCCAGCAGCGTAGGGGGGGGAGTTTCACCCCTCCACTTT
TRBV5-1	TRBJ1-1	-	-	CASTPGGNTDTEAFF	TGCGCCAGCACCCCTGGGGGGAATACGGACACTGAAGCTTTCTTT
TRBV2	TRBJ2-3	-	-	CASHDPLTGTQYF	TGTGCCAGCCACGACCCCCTGACTGGTACGCAGTATTTT
TRBV12-3/TRBV12-4	TRBJ2-5	-	-	CASTHSNPAAQYF	TGTGCCAGCACCCATTCCAATCCAGCGGCCCAGTACTTC
TRBV7-8	TRBJ2-2	-	TRBD2	CASSESGGATGELFF	TGTGCCAGCAGCGAGAGCGGGGGGGCCACCGGGGAGCTGTTTTTT
TRBV9	TRBJ1-5	-	-	CASSPVNSNQPQHF	TGTGCCAGCAGCCCGGTGAATAGCAATCAGCCCCAGCATTTT
TRBV9	TRBJ1-5	-	-	CASSVAPSNVSGFYNQPQHF	TGTGCCAGCAGCGTAGCACCCTCAAATGTTTCGGGATTTTACAATCAGCCCCAGCATTTT
TRBV7-9	TRBJ1-1	-	-	CASSSPRGTRAEAFF	TGTGCCAGCAGCTCCCCCCGGGGGACTAGGGCTGAAGCTTTCTTT
TRBV28	TRBJ2-1	-	TRBD2	CASSSLAGERNEQFF	TGTGCCAGCAGTTCACTAGCGGGGGAGAGGAATGAGCAGTTCTTC
TRBV5-4	TRBJ1-2	-	TRBD1	CASSSSVGQDGIYGGYTF	TGTGCCAGCAGCTCCTCCGTGGGACAGGACGGAATTTACGGTGGCTACACCTTC
TRBV24-1	TRBJ1-1	-	-	CATRAFTGTEAFF	TGTGCCACCAGGGCCTTCACGGGCACTGAAGCTTTCTTT
TRBV9	TRBJ1-6	-	-	CASSVGGSDSPLHF	TGTGCCAGCAGCGTTGGAGGGTCAGATTCACCCCTCCACTTT
TRBV19	TRBJ1-2	-	-	CASRDGGNYGYTF	TGTGCCAGTAGAGACGGGGGTAACTATGGCTACACCTTC